These 19 T cell receptor beta chains came from one sample sequenced in a study of patients and donors after allogeneic stem cell transplantation (dated by TCRdb to about 2020). The library was obtained by RT-PCR. Data came from a NextSeq 550. TCRdb reanalyzed the raw reads on its own, using fastp at Q25 for trimming and MiXCR for clone calling, and kept in-frame beta chains. CDR3 protein duplicates are merged, each entry listing the most common genes and DNA. For this sample there are hundreds of thousands of distinct CDR3 sequences; approximately 16% appear just once. The ten largest clones represent less than 8.5% of the sample. The sequencing sample was made of blood, either unsorted or a sorted T cell fraction (not recorded which). Receptor source: a human donor who was either an allogeneic HSCT recipient or a stem cell or donor lymphocyte infusion donor (not recorded which). It is not recorded whose cells these are; they may come from a transplant donor.

This sequence joins TRBV27 and TRBJ1-4; 10 bases fit TRBD1. The CDR3 totals 15 residues. The germline V gene has CDR1 MNHEY and CDR2 SMNVEV (reference sequence). J lost 3 bases, V lost 7 bases, and 5 bases had no gene match. This chain's CDR3 is CASTRGTGANEKLFF. The CDR3 DNA follows: TGTGCCAGCACCCGCGGGACAGGGGCTAATGAAAAACTGTTTTTT.

The chain carries TRBV4-1 and TRBJ2-1, with D perhaps matching TRBD1 or TRBD2 (5 bases each). The CDR3 contains 15 residues. Trimming removed 0 bases at V and 9 bases at J, with 15 bases between. Germline V gives CDR1 MGHRA, CDR2 YSYEKL. CDR3 region: CASSQDLGPWSEQFF. The CDR3 region has the DNA TGCGCCAGCAGCCAAGACTTGGGACCGTGGAGTGAGCAGTTCTTC.

The V and J genes are TRBV5-1 and TRBJ2-2; 10 positions agree with TRBD1. In germline, CDR1 is SGHRS, CDR2 YFSETQ. J gave up 5 bases and V 5 bases, and 12 bases lay outside the gene matches. This CDR3 contains 17 residues. The CDR3 is CASSRRRDRGETGELFF. CDR3 DNA sequence: TGCGCCAGCAGTCGAAGACGGGACAGGGGCGAAACCGGGGAGCTGTTTTTT.

The chain has TRBV29-1 and TRBJ2-1; the D gene is possibly TRBD1 (6 bases). The V end lost 6 bases, the J end lost 4 bases, and 13 bases lay between the germline ends. CDR1 and CDR2 from the germline V gene are SQVTM and ANQGSEA. There are 13 residues in the CDR3. The CDR3 reads CSVAHTGYNEQFF. The CDR3 bases are TGCAGCGTGGCCCATACAGGGTACAATGAGCAGTTCTTC.

This clonotype rates as medium-sized (0.01 to 0.1%). The chain's CDR3 is CASSLAPGNGEAFF. The DNA of the CDR3 is TGTGCCAGCAGTTTAGCCCCAGGGAATGGTGAAGCTTTCTTT. The rearrangement links TRBV12-3 or TRBV12-4 to TRBJ1-1; D is possibly TRBD1 (5 bases). The length of the CDR3 is 14 residues. The ends were cut back, 0 bases at V and 7 bases at J, with 12 bases in the middle.

In this sample, this clonotype turned up a few times. V gene TRBV27 combines with J gene TRBJ2-6; a possible D gene is TRBD1 (6 bases). CDR3 size: 15 residues. Between the trimmed V and J ends, which lost 8 bases and 2 bases, there was a span of 13 bases. Germline CDR1 MNHEY, CDR2 SMNVEV (reference sequence). The CDR3 protein is CASRPPGAGANVLTF. The CDR3 DNA is TGTGCCAGCCGTCCTCCAGGGGCTGGGGCCAACGTCCTGACTTTC.

This clonotype was counted a few times. The rearrangement links TRBV20-1 to TRBJ2-3, with D possibly TRBD2 on 5 matching bases. CDR1 and CDR2 from the germline V gene are DFQATT and SNEGSKA (reference sequence). The CDR3 is 12 residues long. V lost 6 bases, J lost 3 bases, and 10 bases lay in between. Here the CDR3 reads CSAQEETDTQYF. CDR3 nucleotide sequence: TGCAGTGCCCAGGAGGAGACAGATACGCAGTATTTT.

V gene TRBV15 combines with J gene TRBJ1-1; the match to TRBD1 covers 7 bases. This CDR3 contains 15 residues. J lost 4 bases, V lost 4 bases, and 9 bases had no gene match. Germline CDR1 LNHNV, CDR2 YYDKDF (reference sequence). CDR3 in amino acids: CATSTGGSGSTEAFF. CDR3 nucleotides: TGTGCCACCAGCACAGGGGGATCGGGTAGCACTGAAGCTTTCTTT.

This clonotype turned up a few times. J is TRBJ2-1 and V is TRBV12-5, with TRBD2 matching over 8 bases. V was pared by 7 bases and J by 0 bases, with 2 bases of the junction left unmatched. The CDR3 is made up of 14 amino acids. Germline V lookup: CDR1 LGHNT, CDR2 FRNRAP. Here the CDR3 reads CASDSGSSYNEQFF. DNA of the CDR3: TGTGCTAGTGACAGCGGGAGCTCCTACAATGAGCAGTTCTTC.

The gene calls are TRBV28 and TRBJ1-5; D is ambiguous. Trimming pared 4 bases from V and 3 bases from J, leaving 13 bases between. Germline V gives CDR1 MDHEN, CDR2 SYDVKM. The CDR3 is 15 amino acids. The CDR3 coding sequence is TGTGCCAGCAGTTCCCCGGCAGGACTCAATCAGCCCCAGCATTTT. It is translated as CASSSPAGLNQPQHF.

This clonotype turned up a few times. The chain links TRBV20-1 to TRBJ2-7; D gene unclear. V lost 6 bases to trimming and J lost 0 bases, with 18 bases between them. CDR1 is DFQATT, CDR2 SNEGSKA, per germline (reference sequence). The length of the CDR3 is 15 residues. CDR3 sequence reads: CSAARRFKSSYEQYF. The CDR3 nucleotides are TGCAGTGCCGCCCGGCGCTTTAAGAGCTCCTACGAGCAGTACTTC.

Many counts were recorded for this clonotype. The chain carries TRBV7-6 and TRBJ2-7; D not resolved. Germline CDR1 is SGHVS and CDR2 is FNYEAQ. The CDR3 has 11 amino acids. The germline V and J ends were trimmed by 4 bases and 7 bases, with 8 bases remaining between them. The CDR3: CASSSLGEQYF. The CDR3 DNA reads TGTGCCAGCAGCTCCCTGGGGGAGCAGTACTTC.

V is TRBV12-3 or TRBV12-4 and J is TRBJ2-5; tentative D call: TRBD2 (6 bases). V shed 7 bases and J shed 2 bases, with 14 bases lying between them. The CDR3 length is 14 residues. The CDR3 DNA sequence: TGTGCCAGCACCCCAAGGGGAGGACAAGAGACCCAGTACTTC. Its translation: CASTPRGGQETQYF.

In this sample, this clonotype turned up many times. The chain combines TRBV4-2 with TRBJ2-3, with D unclear. From germline, CDR1 is LGHNA and CDR2 YNFKEQ. The CDR3 extends over 18 amino acids. The V and J ends lost 0 bases and 0 bases respectively, with 16 bases between them. The CDR3 nucleotides are TGTGCCAGCAGCCAAGATCCCGCCAGACTCAAAAGCACAGATACGCAGTATTTT. This translates into CASSQDPARLKSTDTQYF.

This clonotype was detected a few times. The chain has TRBV19 and TRBJ2-1; D unclear. Germline V gene sequence: CDR1 LNHDA, CDR2 SQIVND (reference sequence). Trimming took off 4 bases at V and 4 bases at J, with 8 bases between the two ends. This CDR3 is 13 amino acids long. The chain's CDR3 is CASSTSSYNEQFF. The DNA for the CDR3 is TGTGCCAGTAGTACCTCTAGTTACAATGAGCAGTTCTTC.

The V call is TRBV24-1, the J call TRBJ1-1; no clear D. The CDR3 has 13 residues. Looked up from germline, CDR1 is KGHDR and CDR2 is SFDVKD. Trimming shortened V by 4 bases and J by 7 bases, and 12 bases separated the two germline ends. The CDR3 sequence: CATSESGRFEAFF. The CDR3 DNA reads TGTGCCACCAGTGAATCCGGACGGTTTGAAGCTTTCTTT.

The sample holds a few counts of this clonotype. The rearrangement joins TRBV5-1 to TRBJ2-3, with D perhaps given as TRBD1 or TRBD2 (6 bases each). Germline V gene sequence: CDR1 SGHRS, CDR2 YFSETQ. The CDR3 consists of 16 residues. With 3 bases removed from V and 1 base from J, the gap between germline ends came to 15 bases. The CDR3 nucleotides read TGCGCCAGCAGCTCCTTACAGGGCGGGGGCACAGATACGCAGTATTTT. This codes for CASSSLQGGGTDTQYF.

The chain employs TRBV29-1 and TRBJ2-1; D perhaps matches TRBD2 (7 bases). Deletions cut 7 bases from V and 7 bases from J, with 20 bases between. The V gene's germline CDR1 is SQVTM and CDR2 ANQGSEA. This CDR3 is 14 amino acids long. This CDR3 reads CSGGVGGAGNEQFF. CDR3 DNA sequence: TGCAGCGGTGGCGTAGGGGGGGCGGGAAATGAGCAGTTCTTC.

The chain couples TRBV6-1 to TRBJ1-2, with TRBD1 matching 8 bases. J was trimmed by 4 bases and V by 5 bases; bases with no gene match: 6. The CDR3 is made up of 14 amino acids. CDR1 MNHNS and CDR2 SASEGT come from the germline V gene. This CDR3 reads CASSITGGSYGYTF. The CDR3 nucleotides are TGTGCCAGCAGTATTACAGGGGGGAGCTATGGCTACACCTTC.